These T cell receptor beta chains were read from a single sample in a study of OX40 agonist ivuxolimab in advanced cancers. The table came from immunoSEQ multiplex PCR; TCRdb's copy has only in-frame clones and leaves some out. This table has roughly 60,000 clones, 85% appearing once. The input for sequencing was CD4+ or CD8+ T cells sorted from blood, taken in a trial of the OX40 agonist ivuxolimab. These receptors all come from an adult with an advanced solid tumor such as melanoma, head and neck, liver or kidney cancer. Both conserved end residues are part of each CDR3. Each record gives: D gene, clone size, V gene, J gene, CDR3 DNA, CDR3 protein. D genes are given only for firm matches. Clone size is given for some rows only: seen once, a few or many times, or a class if the clone is expanded.

D: NA
size: NA
V: TRBV2
J: TRBJ1-6
DNA: TGTGCCAGCACAGGGGTTATAAGATCACCCCTCCACTTT
CDR3: CASTGVIRSPLHF

D: NA
size: NA
V: TRBV11-2
J: TRBJ2-3
DNA: TGTGCTTCGGGCAGATCTAGCACAGATACGCAGTATTTT
CDR3: CASGRSSTDTQYF

D: NA
size: NA
V: TRBV28
J: TRBJ2-3
DNA: TGTGCCAGCAGTTCCCCCGGGGCCACAGATACGCAGTATTTT
CDR3: CASSSPGATDTQYF

D: NA
size: NA
V: TRBV6-4
J: TRBJ2-1
DNA: TGTGCCAGCAGTGCCAGGGGTAGGCCTAATGAGCAGTTCTTC
CDR3: CASSARGRPNEQFF

D: NA
size: NA
V: TRBV5-4
J: TRBJ2-5
DNA: TGTGCCAGCAGCTTGGAGGCTTCCAGGGGACGAGAGACCCAGTACTTC
CDR3: CASSLEASRGRETQYF

D: TRBD1
size: NA
V: TRBV7-3
J: TRBJ1-1
DNA: TGTGCCAGCAGTCTTACAGGGGCTGAAGCTTTCTTT
CDR3: CASSLTGAEAFF

D: NA
size: NA
V: TRBV9
J: TRBJ2-5
DNA: TGTGCCAGCAGCGTAGACTTAGCGACCCAAGAGACCCAGTACTTC
CDR3: CASSVDLATQETQYF

D: NA
size: NA
V: TRBV7-9
J: TRBJ1-3
DNA: TGTGCCAGCAGTCATGACGGGGACTCTGGAAACACCATATATTTT
CDR3: CASSHDGDSGNTIYF

D: TRBD2
size: NA
V: TRBV4-1
J: TRBJ2-1
DNA: TGCGCCAGCACTCTAGGACTAGCGGGGGGGCGAGGTGAGCAGTTCTTC
CDR3: CASTLGLAGGRGEQFF

D: NA
size: NA
V: TRBV29-1
J: TRBJ1-1
DNA: TGCAGCGCCGGGACTGGGCGAACTGAAGCTTTCTTT
CDR3: CSAGTGRTEAFF

D: NA
size: NA
V: TRBV5-1
J: TRBJ1-1
DNA: TGCGCCAGCAGCTTGTCAGTGAACACTGAAGCTTTCTTT
CDR3: CASSLSVNTEAFF

D: NA
size: NA
V: TRBV25-1
J: TRBJ2-1
DNA: TGTGCCAGCAGTGGGGGGGCATGGGCCCTGGGAAATGAGCAGTTCTTC
CDR3: CASSGGAWALGNEQFF

D: NA
size: NA
V: TRBV5-1
J: TRBJ1-2
DNA: TGCGCCAGCAGCTTCGACAGCACACCTGCCTATGGCTACACCTTC
CDR3: CASSFDSTPAYGYTF

D: NA
size: NA
V: TRBV7-6
J: TRBJ2-2
DNA: TGTGCCAGCAGCTTAGCAATAGGGACGAACACCGGGGAGCTGTTTTTT
CDR3: CASSLAIGTNTGELFF

D: NA
size: NA
V: TRBV2
J: TRBJ1-1
DNA: TGTGCCAGTTCCGGGAGTTTGAACACTGAAGCTTTCTTT
CDR3: CASSGSLNTEAFF

D: NA
size: NA
V: TRBV25-1
J: TRBJ1-4
DNA: TGTGCCAGCAGTGAAACACGGGGCTTAGGTGGAAAACTGTTTTTT
CDR3: CASSETRGLGGKLFF

D: TRBD2
size: NA
V: TRBV5-1
J: TRBJ2-1
DNA: TGCGCCAGCAGCGCGGCTAGCGGTACATACAATGAGCAGTTCTTC
CDR3: CASSAASGTYNEQFF

D: NA
size: NA
V: TRBV21-1
J: TRBJ2-3
DNA: TGTGCCAGCAGCAAAATGCGACTAGCGGGGGGTATCTGGAGCACAGATACGCAGTATTTT
CDR3: CASSKMRLAGGIWSTDTQYF

D: NA
size: NA
V: TRBV2
J: TRBJ2-2
DNA: TGTGCCGCCCGTGGGCAGAGAAACACCGGGGAGCTGTTTTTT
CDR3: CAARGQRNTGELFF

D: NA
size: NA
V: TRBV19
J: TRBJ1-1
DNA: TGTGCCAGTAGTCCTCGGGTCGACACTGAAGCTTTCTTT
CDR3: CASSPRVDTEAFF

D: TRBD2
size: NA
V: TRBV11-2
J: TRBJ2-7
DNA: TGTGCCAGCAGCTTAGGACTAGCGGCCTACGAGCAGTACTTC
CDR3: CASSLGLAAYEQYF

D: NA
size: NA
V: TRBV14
J: TRBJ2-1
DNA: TGTGCCAGCAGCCCTTACCGGGACCCCCGAAGGAACAATGAGCAGTTCTTC
CDR3: CASSPYRDPRRNNEQFF

D: NA
size: once
V: TRBV14
J: TRBJ2-7
DNA: TGTGCCAGCAGCCAAGGGGGAGGATGGTTGGGCGGCTACGAGCAGTACTTC
CDR3: CASSQGGGWLGGYEQYF

D: NA
size: NA
V: TRBV7-9
J: TRBJ1-4
DNA: TGTGCCAGCAGCTCCCCCCGTACGGGGACTAATGAAAAACTGTTTTTT
CDR3: CASSSPRTGTNEKLFF

D: TRBD1
size: NA
V: TRBV18
J: TRBJ1-1
DNA: TGTGCCAGCTCACTGACAGGGGGCGTCACTGAAGCTTTCTTT
CDR3: CASSLTGGVTEAFF

D: NA
size: NA
V: TRBV6-6
J: TRBJ2-7
DNA: TGTGCCAGCAGTTACAGGGGTTTCGAGCAGTACTTC
CDR3: CASSYRGFEQYF

D: NA
size: NA
V: TRBV6-5
J: TRBJ1-6
DNA: TGTGCCAGCAGTGAAGACTGGGGTTCACCCCTCCACTTT
CDR3: CASSEDWGSPLHF

D: NA
size: NA
V: TRBV9
J: TRBJ2-3
DNA: TGTGCCAGCAGCGCCCTGGGGCAGGGAGATACGCAGTATTTT
CDR3: CASSALGQGDTQYF

D: NA
size: NA
V: TRBV30
J: TRBJ1-6
DNA: TGTGCCTGGTCCCCGGCTACTCCAAATTCACCCCTCCACTTT
CDR3: CAWSPATPNSPLHF

D: TRBD1
size: NA
V: TRBV19
J: TRBJ2-7
DNA: TGTGCCAGTAGACCGGGACAGGGCTTATACGAGCAGTACTTC
CDR3: CASRPGQGLYEQYF

D: NA
size: NA
V: TRBV7-2
J: TRBJ1-2
DNA: TGTGCCAGCAGCTTAGGGTGGTCAGGAGTCCAGGTTGGCTACACCTTC
CDR3: CASSLGWSGVQVGYTF

D: TRBD2
size: NA
V: TRBV4-2
J: TRBJ2-1
DNA: TGTGCCAGCAGCCAAGATCCGCCCGGGGGGGCCTACAATGAGCAGTTCTTC
CDR3: CASSQDPPGGAYNEQFF

D: TRBD1
size: NA
V: TRBV5-4
J: TRBJ1-2
DNA: TGTGCCAGCAGCCTCCGTGGACAGGGGGTCTATGGCTACACCTTC
CDR3: CASSLRGQGVYGYTF

D: TRBD1
size: once
V: TRBV23-1
J: TRBJ1-2
DNA: TGCGCCAGCAGGCCCCGGGACAGGGCTGGCTACACCTTC
CDR3: CASRPRDRAGYTF

D: TRBD1
size: NA
V: TRBV7-6
J: TRBJ1-3
DNA: TGTGCCAGCAGCTTAGCGGGGACAGCTGGAAACACCATATATTTT
CDR3: CASSLAGTAGNTIYF